Described below is a single T cell receptor (beta chain) sequence and its context. What it binds is not known. This record comes from a study of cytomegalovirus exposure and HLA in healthy donors. Study-wide results and caveats: In the analysis, some V segments, TRBV6-2 and TRBV6-3 included, were excluded as indistinguishable. Productive status was seen about 87% or about 30% of the time for most TCR beta V segments in an earlier analysis. An Asian-associated ancestry cluster reportedly showed fewer N-insertions than the approximately 620-donor mean in a later analysis.

The CDR3 loop spans 17 amino acids. Losses at the gene ends were 4 bases for V and 8 bases for J; bases not matched to a gene: 15. Germline lookup yields CDR1 LGHNA and CDR2 YNFKEQ. PCR involved 60 Vbeta and 13 Jbeta primers. The table came from immunoSEQ multiplex PCR; TCRdb's copy has only in-frame clones and leaves some out. The sample records 130,000 or so clones, about 83% being singletons. This clonotype was obtained from a woman aged 30 to 39 in good health and CMV-seronegative. Input material: PBMCs. The chain recombines TRBV4-2 with TRBJ2-1, with 9 bases fitting TRBD2. The CDR3 sequence: CASSRSIAGVRDHEQFF. The DNA for the CDR3 is TGTGCCAGCAGCCGATCGATAGCGGGAGTCCGTGATCATGAGCAGTTCTTC.